The text below deals with one TCR beta chain. Its antigen is unidentified. Samples derive from patients with active juvenile idiopathic arthritis. PBMCs were sorted for HLA-DR+CD14-CD3+CD4+CD25low/- cells. Measured with immunoSEQ multiplex PCR; TCRdb has only the in-frame clones, and not every one. The sample lists roughly 2,300 clones, roughly 90% occurring once. This record comes from a study of circulating and synovial CD4+ cells in juvenile arthritis. General study results and limits: Circulating pathogenic-like lymphocytes shared a substantially higher fraction of CDR3 sequences with synovium than bulk blood. Measured synovium overlap likely understates the true shared repertoire.

This CDR3 contains 14 residues. Germline loops: CDR1 SGHAT, CDR2 FQNNGV. J was trimmed by 12 bases and V by 1 base; bases with no gene match: 11. The rearrangement links TRBV11-2 to TRBJ1-1, with TRBD1 identical over 7 bases. The clonotype comes from a human donor with juvenile idiopathic arthritis. The sequencing sample was made of HLA-DR+ CD4+ T cells from blood. Subset given: circulating pathogenic-like lymphocytes, sorted as HLA-DR+CD14-CD3+CD4+CD25low/- blood T cells. The chain's CDR3 is CASSLGLAGGLTFF. Written as DNA, the CDR3 is TGTGCCAGCAGCTTAGGGTTGGCAGGGGGTCTAACTTTCTTT.